Here is one T cell receptor (beta chain) with its context. In the naive CD8 group, cells lacked CD45RO and were positively selected for CCR7, so terminally differentiated effector memory CD45RA+ cells were left out. The donors were adults (healthy and HIV-negative) with no recent acute infections or vaccinations. The entry originates in a study of shared clonotypes between healthy human individuals. The assay was immunoSEQ multiplex PCR, and TCRdb's table has in-frame clones only and misses some. The table has around 2.1 million clones, 93% seen once. Germline V gene sequence: CDR1 MGHRA, CDR2 YSYEKL. The V gene lost 5 bases and the J gene lost 7 bases, with 21 bases spanning the gap. This CDR3 contains 16 residues.

This clonotype was sampled from a man aged 18-30 years in good health. Some clones in this sample may be carry-over from other donors' samples. The specimen was naive CD8+ T cells from PBMCs. This chain joins TRBV4-1 and TRBJ2-1; D is possibly TRBD2 (6 bases). The CDR3 DNA sequence: TGCGCCAGCAGCAATAGTGAGGGACCTGGGGGGAATGAGCAGTTCTTC. This translates into CASSNSEGPGGNEQFF.